This T cell receptor beta chain was profiled in a study of T cell responses to AZD1222 COVID-19 vaccine. V lost 5 bases to trimming and J lost 0 bases; unmatched junction nucleotides: 11. CDR3 length: 17 residues. Germline V gene data show CDR1 as MDHEN and CDR2 as SYDVKM. It was second doses at about 4 or about 12 weeks that were pooled. Study-wide results and limits: There were repertoire samples only from the period after the peak T cell response. White British ancestry dominated among donors, who included more females, and clonal diversity was possibly underestimated. Spike-specific TCR breadth and depth rose after two AZD1222 doses.

The protocol was immunoSEQ multiplex PCR, while the TCRdb copy is restricted to in-frame clones and leaves out a portion. This sample has over 45,000 clones; about 88% occur once, and the top ten carry 5.3%. A word on this clone: The target antigen is unknown.

This chain links TRBV28 with TRBJ2-7, with 9 bases that match TRBD2. The input for sequencing was peripheral blood, taken 28 days after the second AZD1222 dose. This receptor was taken from an adult who received the AZD1222 COVID-19 vaccine. The CDR3: CASSPEAAGGLSYEQYF. The DNA for the CDR3 is TGTGCCAGCAGTCCCGAGGCAGCGGGAGGCCTCTCCTACGAGCAGTACTTC.